This TCR beta chain derives from a study of beta chain features in type 1 diabetes. Study-level points and caveats: Moderately but significantly shorter TCRB CDR3s were found in Type 1 diabetes patients in all four CD4+ subsets. Within patients, naive, central memory and Treg TCRB repertoires seemed more similar than within healthy donors.

Sequencing targeted expressed TCRB transcripts, as all isolated RNA had been reverse transcribed. Data came from immunoSEQ multiplex PCR; TCRdb stores just in-frame clones and leaves some out. In the table there are about 140,000 clones, 8% to 13% of which are singletons. V lost 2 bases to trimming and J lost 7 bases, with 18 bases between them. This CDR3 spans 16 amino acids. Germline V lookup: CDR1 SGHVS, CDR2 FQNEAQ. This clone occurred a few times. The antigen is undetermined. Material: naive CD4+ T cells from blood. The receptor comes from a man between 18 and 35 years old in good health. The J gene is TRBJ1-5, the V gene TRBV7-8; the D gene is possibly TRBD1 (6 bases). This chain's CDR3 is CASSLISTGSRQPQHF. The CDR3 DNA sequence: TGTGCCAGCAGCTTAATATCCACAGGGTCGAGGCAGCCCCAGCATTTT.